Sequencing of this T cell receptor (beta chain) was carried out in a study of CD8 T cells in Susac syndrome. The study sequenced TCR beta in blood CD8+ and CD4+ T cells. With random hexamers, reverse transcription was performed on roughly 0.5 to 1 ug of RNA. TCRdb analysed the immunoSEQ multiplex PCR reads with MiXCR anew, one entry per CDR3 protein. The sample lists about 49,000 distinct CDR3 sequences; roughly 93% were seen once. This CDR3 has 14 residues. Germline CDR1 SGDLS, CDR2 YYNGEE. The V and J ends lost 0 bases and 4 bases, in that order; junction bases with no gene match: 0. This sequence joins TRBV9 and TRBJ2-7; 11 nucleotides line up with TRBD1. This sequence originates from a human donor in good health. Sequenced: CD8+ T cells from PBMCs. CDR3 nucleotide sequence: TGTGCCAGCAGCGTAGGGGACAGGGGGTACGAGCAGTACTTC. It is translated as CASSVGDRGYEQYF.